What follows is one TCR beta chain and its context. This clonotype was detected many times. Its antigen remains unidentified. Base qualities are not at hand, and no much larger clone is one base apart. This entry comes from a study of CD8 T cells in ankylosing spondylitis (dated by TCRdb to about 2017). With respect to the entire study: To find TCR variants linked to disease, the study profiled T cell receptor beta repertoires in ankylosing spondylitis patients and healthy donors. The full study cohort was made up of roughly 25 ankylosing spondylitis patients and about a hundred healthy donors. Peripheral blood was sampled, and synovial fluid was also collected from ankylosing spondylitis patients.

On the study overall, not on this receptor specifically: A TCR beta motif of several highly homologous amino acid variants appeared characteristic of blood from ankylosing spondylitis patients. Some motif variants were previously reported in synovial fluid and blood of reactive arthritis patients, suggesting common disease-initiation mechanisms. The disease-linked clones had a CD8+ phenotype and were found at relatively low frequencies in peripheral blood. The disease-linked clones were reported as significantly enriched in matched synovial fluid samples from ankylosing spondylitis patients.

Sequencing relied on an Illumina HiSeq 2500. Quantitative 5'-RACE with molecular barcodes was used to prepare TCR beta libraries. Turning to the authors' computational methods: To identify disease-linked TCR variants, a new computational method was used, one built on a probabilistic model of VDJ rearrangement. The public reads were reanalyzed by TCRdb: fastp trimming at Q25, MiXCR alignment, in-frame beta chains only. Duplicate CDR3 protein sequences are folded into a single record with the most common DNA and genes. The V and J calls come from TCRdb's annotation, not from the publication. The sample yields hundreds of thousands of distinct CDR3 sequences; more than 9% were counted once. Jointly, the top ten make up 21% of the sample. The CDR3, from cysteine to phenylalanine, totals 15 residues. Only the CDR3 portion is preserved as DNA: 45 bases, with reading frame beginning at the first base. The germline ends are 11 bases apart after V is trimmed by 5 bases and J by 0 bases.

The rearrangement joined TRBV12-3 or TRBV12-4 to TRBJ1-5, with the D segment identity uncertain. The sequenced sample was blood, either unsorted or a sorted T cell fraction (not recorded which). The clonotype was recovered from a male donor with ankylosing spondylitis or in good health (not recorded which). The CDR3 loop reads CASSTRPDSNQPQHF. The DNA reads TGTGCCAGCAGTACCCGGCCGGATAGCAATCAGCCCCAGCATTTT.